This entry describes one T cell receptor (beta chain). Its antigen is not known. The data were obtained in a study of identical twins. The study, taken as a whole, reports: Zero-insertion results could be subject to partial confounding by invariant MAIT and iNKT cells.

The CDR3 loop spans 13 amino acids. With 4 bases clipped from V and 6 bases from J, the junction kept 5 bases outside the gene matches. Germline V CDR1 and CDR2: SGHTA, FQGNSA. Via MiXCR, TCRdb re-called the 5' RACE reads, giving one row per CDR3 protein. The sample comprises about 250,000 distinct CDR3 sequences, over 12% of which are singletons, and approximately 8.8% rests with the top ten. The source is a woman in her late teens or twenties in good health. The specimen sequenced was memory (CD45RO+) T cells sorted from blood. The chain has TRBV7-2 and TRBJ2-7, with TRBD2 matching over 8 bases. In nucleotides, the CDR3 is TGTGCCAGCAGCTCAAGTCTAGCGGGCGAGCAGTACTTC. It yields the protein CASSSSLAGEQYF.